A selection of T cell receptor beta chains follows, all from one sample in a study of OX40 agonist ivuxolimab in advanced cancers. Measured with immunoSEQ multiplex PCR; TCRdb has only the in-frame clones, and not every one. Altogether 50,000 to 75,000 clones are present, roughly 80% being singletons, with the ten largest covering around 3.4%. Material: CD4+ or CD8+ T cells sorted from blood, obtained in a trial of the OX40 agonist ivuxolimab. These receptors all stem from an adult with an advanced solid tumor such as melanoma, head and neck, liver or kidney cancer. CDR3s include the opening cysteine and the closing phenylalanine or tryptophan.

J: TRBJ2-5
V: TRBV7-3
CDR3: CASSSQGEETQYF

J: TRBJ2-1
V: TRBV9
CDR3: CASSASGTGNINEQFF

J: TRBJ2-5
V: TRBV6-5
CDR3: CASSKLLAGEETQYF

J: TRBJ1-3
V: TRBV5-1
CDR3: CASSLIGTGGSGNTIYF

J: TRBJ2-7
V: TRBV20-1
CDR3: CSLQTSYEQYF

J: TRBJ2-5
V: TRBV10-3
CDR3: CAISGSPSAAETQYF

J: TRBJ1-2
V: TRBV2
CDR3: CASRYSGGYTF

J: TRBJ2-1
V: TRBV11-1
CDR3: CASSLNSGGAYGNEQFF

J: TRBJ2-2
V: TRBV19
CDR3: CASSTLDGRTGELFF

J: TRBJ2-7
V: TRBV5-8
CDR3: CASSWGTGVAYEQYF

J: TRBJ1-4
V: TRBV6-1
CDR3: CASTSGQGEKLFF

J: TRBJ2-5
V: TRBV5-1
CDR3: CASSGSGLAGPQETQYF

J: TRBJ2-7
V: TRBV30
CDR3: CAWSVGWEQYF

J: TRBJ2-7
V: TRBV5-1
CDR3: CATNSGGGEQYF

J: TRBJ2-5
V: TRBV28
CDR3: CASSSQGAQYF

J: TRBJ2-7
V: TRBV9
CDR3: CASTIGLAGLYEQYF

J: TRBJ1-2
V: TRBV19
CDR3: CASSVPGDTNYGYTF

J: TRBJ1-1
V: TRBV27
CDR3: CASSVQGLNTEAFF

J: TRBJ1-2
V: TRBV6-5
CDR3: CASRRPDYGYTF

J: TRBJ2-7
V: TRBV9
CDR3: CASSAGDYSYEQYF

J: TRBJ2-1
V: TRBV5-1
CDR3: CASSLGHEVNEQFF

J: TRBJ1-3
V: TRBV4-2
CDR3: CASSQDPAGPFSGNTIYF

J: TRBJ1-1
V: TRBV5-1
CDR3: CASSLVLGLNTEAFF

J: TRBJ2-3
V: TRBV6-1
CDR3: CASSLAGGTDTQYF

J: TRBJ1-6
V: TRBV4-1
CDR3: CASSRGNSPLHF

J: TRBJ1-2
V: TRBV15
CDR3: CATAQGALLYGYTF

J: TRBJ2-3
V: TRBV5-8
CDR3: CASSLEMGDYTDTQYF

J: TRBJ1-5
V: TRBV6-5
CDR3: CASSLQGADQPQHF

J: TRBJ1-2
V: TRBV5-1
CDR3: CASSPGANYGYTF

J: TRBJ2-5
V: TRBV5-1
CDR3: CASRYRGGGETQYF

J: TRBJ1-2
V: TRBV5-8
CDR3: CASSLGQGNNYGYTF

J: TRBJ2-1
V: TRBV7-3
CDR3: CASSTAPGLNNEQFF

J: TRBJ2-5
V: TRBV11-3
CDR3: CASSFSDLAGGGETQYF

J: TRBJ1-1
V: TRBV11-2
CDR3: CASSPSAGGDVGEAFF

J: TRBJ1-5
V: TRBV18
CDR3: CASSPPGRFNQPQHF

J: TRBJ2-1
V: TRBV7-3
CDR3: CASGRSGASYNEQFF

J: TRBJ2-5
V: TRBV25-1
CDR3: CASSESSGATGETQYF

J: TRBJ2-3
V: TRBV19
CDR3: CASSIQGGGTSGKDTQYF

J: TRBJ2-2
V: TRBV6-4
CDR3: CASSDPRVGRHTGELFF

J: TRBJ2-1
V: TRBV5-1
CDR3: CASSSGQSSYNEQFF

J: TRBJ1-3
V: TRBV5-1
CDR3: CASSLSLQGGLNTIYF

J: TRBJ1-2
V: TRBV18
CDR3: CASSRTGGYYGYTF

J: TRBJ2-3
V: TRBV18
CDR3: CASSRGTADTQYF

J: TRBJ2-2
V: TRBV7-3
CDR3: CASSSSDKDTGELFF

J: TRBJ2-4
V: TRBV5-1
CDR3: CASSLGILAKNIQYF

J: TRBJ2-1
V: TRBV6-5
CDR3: CASSSGTSGRYNEQFF

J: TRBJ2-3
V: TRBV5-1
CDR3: CASRAAQSTDTQYF

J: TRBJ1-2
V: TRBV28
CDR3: CVASRDYGYTF

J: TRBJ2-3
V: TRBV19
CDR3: CASSPRLAGGRNTQYF

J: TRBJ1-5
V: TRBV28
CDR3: CASSLPPGIFNQPQHF

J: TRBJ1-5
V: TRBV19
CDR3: CATNDRDRGQPQHF

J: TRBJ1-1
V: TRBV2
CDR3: CASSEVGGGFEAFF

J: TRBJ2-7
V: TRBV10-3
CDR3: CATRQDYEQYF

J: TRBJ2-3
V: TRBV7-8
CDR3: CASSLIASTDTQYF

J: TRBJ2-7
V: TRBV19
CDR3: CASSTLQGTYEQYF

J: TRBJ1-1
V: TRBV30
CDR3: CAWSTPTNTEAFF

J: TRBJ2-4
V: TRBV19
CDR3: CASGTGFLGIQYF

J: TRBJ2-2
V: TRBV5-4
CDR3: CASSLSEAGELFF

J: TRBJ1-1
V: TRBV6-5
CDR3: CASSRPAGQNTEAFF